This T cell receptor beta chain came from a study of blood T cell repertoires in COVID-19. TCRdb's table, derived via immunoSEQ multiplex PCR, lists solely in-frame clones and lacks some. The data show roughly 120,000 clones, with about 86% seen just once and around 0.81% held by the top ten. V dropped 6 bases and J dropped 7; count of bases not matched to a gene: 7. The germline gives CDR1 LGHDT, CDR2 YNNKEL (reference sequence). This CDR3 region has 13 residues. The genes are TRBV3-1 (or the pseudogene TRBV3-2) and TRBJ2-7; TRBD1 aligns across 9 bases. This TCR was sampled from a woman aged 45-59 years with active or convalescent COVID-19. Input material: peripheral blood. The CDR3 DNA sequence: TGTGCCAGCAGGCCCGGGACAGGGAAGGAGCAGTACTTC. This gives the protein CASRPGTGKEQYF.